This T cell receptor beta chain derives from a study of CD8+CD57+ T cells in acquired aplastic anemia. Unmatched junction bases numbered 1, after V lost 2 bases and J lost 6 bases. The CDR3 loop spans 14 amino acids. The germline CDR1 and CDR2 sequences are MNHNS and SASEGT. The template for TCR beta VDJ and CDR3 sequence profiling was genomic DNA. TCRdb ran MiXCR on the reads and lists one entry per CDR3 protein. The sample consists of around 190,000 distinct CDR3 sequences, approximately 57% of them appearing once. The clonotype originates from a human donor in good health. The chain is built from TRBV6-1 and TRBJ2-2, with 9 bases identical to TRBD1. Sequenced material: sorted CD4+, CD8+, or CD8+CD57+ T cells (not recorded which) from PBMCs. CDR3 loop: CASSEWDRAGELFF. CDR3 DNA sequence: TGTGCCAGCAGTGAATGGGACAGGGCCGGGGAGCTGTTTTTT.